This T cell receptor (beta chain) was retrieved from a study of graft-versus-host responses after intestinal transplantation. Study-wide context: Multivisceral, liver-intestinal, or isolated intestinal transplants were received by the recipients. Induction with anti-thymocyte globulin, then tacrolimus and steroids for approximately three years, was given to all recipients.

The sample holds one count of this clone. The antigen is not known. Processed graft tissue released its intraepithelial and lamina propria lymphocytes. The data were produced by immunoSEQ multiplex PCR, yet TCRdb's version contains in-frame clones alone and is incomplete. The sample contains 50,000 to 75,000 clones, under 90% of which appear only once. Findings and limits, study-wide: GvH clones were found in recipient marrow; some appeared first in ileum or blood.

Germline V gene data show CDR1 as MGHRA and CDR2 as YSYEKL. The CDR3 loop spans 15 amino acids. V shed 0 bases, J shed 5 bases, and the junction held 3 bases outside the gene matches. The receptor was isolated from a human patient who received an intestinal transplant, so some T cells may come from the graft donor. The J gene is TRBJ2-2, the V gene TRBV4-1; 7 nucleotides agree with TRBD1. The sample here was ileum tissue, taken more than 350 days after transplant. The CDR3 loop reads CASSQEPTGTGELFF. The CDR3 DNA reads TGCGCCAGCAGCCAAGAGCCGACAGGGACCGGGGAGCTGTTTTTT.